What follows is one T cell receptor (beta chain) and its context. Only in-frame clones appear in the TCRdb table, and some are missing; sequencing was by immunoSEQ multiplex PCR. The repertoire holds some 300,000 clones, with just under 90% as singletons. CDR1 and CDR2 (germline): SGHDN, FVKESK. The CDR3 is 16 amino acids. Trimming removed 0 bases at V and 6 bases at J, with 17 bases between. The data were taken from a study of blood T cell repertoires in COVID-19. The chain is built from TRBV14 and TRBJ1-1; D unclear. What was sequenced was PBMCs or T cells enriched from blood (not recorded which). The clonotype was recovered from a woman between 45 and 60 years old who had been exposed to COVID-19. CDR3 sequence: CASSQDQAAGIAEAFF. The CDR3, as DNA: TGTGCCAGCAGCCAAGATCAGGCGGCGGGAATCGCTGAAGCTTTCTTT.